A selection of T cell receptor beta chains follows, all from one sample in a study of beta chain features in type 1 diabetes. Libraries were prepared by immunoSEQ multiplex PCR; TCRdb keeps only in-frame clonotypes and omits some of them. The repertoire holds some 150,000 clones, with 6.9% as singletons. The sequenced sample consisted of central memory CD4+ T cells from blood. These receptors were obtained from a woman aged 30 to 39 in good health. Each CDR3 is given with its conserved first and last residue. D genes are given only for firm matches. For some rows the clone size is stated as once, few or many, or as a class when expanded; others skip it.

>many|TRBJ2-1|NA|TRBV6-6
TGTGCCAGCAGTAACAGGGGGGGTGAGCAGTTCTTC
CASSNRGGEQFF
>few|TRBJ2-7|NA|TRBV7-2
TGTGCCAGCAGGCAGACGGGCCAGGGTAATTACGAGCAGTACTTC
CASRQTGQGNYEQYF
>few|TRBJ2-3|NA|TRBV5-1
TGCGCCAGCGGAAGGGACACCAGCACAGATACGCAGTATTTT
CASGRDTSTDTQYF
>NA|TRBJ2-3|TRBD2|TRBV7-3
TGTGCCAGCAGCCAAGATGGGGCTAGCGGGCTGCGCTGGGATACGCAGTATTTT
CASSQDGASGLRWDTQYF
>NA|TRBJ2-5|TRBD1|TRBV10-3
TGTGCCATCAGTAGGGGACAGCAAGAGACCCAGTACTTC
CAISRGQQETQYF
>NA|TRBJ2-5|TRBD2|TRBV5-1
TGCGCCAGCAGCTTGGAAACTAGCGGGAATTCAGGGACCCAGTACTTC
CASSLETSGNSGTQYF
>NA|TRBJ2-7|TRBD2|TRBV7-6
TGTGCCAGCAGCGCGAACCCGGGCGGGGGCTCCTACGAGCAGTACTTC
CASSANPGGGSYEQYF
>many|TRBJ2-5|TRBD1|TRBV5-1
TGCGCCAGCAGCTTGGCCGGGACAGCAGAGACCCAGTACTTC
CASSLAGTAETQYF
>few|TRBJ1-1|NA|TRBV6-6
TGTGCCAGCAGTCGTGGAGGAGGGACTGAAGCTTTCTTT
CASSRGGGTEAFF
>few|TRBJ1-5|TRBD1|TRBV30
TGTGCCTGGCAACCGGGACAGGGGAATTGGCGCAATCAGCCCCAGCATTTT
CAWQPGQGNWRNQPQHF
>few|TRBJ2-4|NA|TRBV5-1
TGCGCCAGCAGCTTGTATGGGGGCCCCAAAGCCAAAAACATTCAGTACTTC
CASSLYGGPKAKNIQYF
>few|TRBJ2-1|NA|TRBV6-1
TGTGCCAGCAGTCCAACATACTCCTACAATGAGCAGTTCTTC
CASSPTYSYNEQFF
>few|TRBJ2-7|TRBD2|TRBV28
TGTGCCAGCAGTTCTATTTGGAGGTCTAGCGGGAGGGCCTCCTACGAGCAGTACTTC
CASSSIWRSSGRASYEQYF
>NA|TRBJ2-1|NA|TRBV5-1
TGCGCCAGCAGCCCGGGAACCGAGGGCAATGAGCAGTTCTTC
CASSPGTEGNEQFF
>few|TRBJ1-2|NA|TRBV7-2
TGTGCCAGCAGCCCGACTTTACGTTATAACTATGGCTACACCTTC
CASSPTLRYNYGYTF
>NA|TRBJ2-5|TRBD1|TRBV15
TGTGCCACCAGCAAGACAGGGTGGGACCAAGAGACCCAGTACTTC
CATSKTGWDQETQYF
>NA|TRBJ2-5|NA|TRBV19
TGTGCCAGTAGTGACGCCCGGGGACACTACCAAGAGACCCAGTACTTC
CASSDARGHYQETQYF
>NA|TRBJ2-5|TRBD1|TRBV28
TGTGCCAGCAGGTCTCCGACAGGGGCCCAAGAGACCCAGTACTTC
CASRSPTGAQETQYF
>medium-sized|TRBJ2-5|TRBD2|TRBV5-4
TGTGCCAGCAGCTTGCGTGGGACTAGTTGGGAGACCCAGTACTTC
CASSLRGTSWETQYF
>NA|TRBJ2-7|TRBD2|TRBV10-3
TGTGCCATCAGTGAGTCCACTAGCGGGAGACTCTACGAGCAGTACTTC
CAISESTSGRLYEQYF
>few|TRBJ2-1|TRBD2|TRBV14
TGTGCCAGCAGCCCCTTTAGCGGGGGACGCTACAATGAGCAGTTCTTC
CASSPFSGGRYNEQFF
>NA|TRBJ2-1|TRBD1|TRBV23-1
TGCGCCAGCAGCCAAGCAAGGACAGGGGCTGGTGATGAGCAGTTCTTC
CASSQARTGAGDEQFF
>few|TRBJ2-1|TRBD2|TRBV11-2
TGTGCCAGCAGCGCTCACGGCCGGACTAGCGCCTACAATGAGCAGTTCTTC
CASSAHGRTSAYNEQFF
>few|TRBJ1-5|TRBD1|TRBV4-3
TGCGCCAGCAGCCAACAACCAACAGGGGATCAGCCCCAGCATTTT
CASSQQPTGDQPQHF
>NA|TRBJ1-3|NA|TRBV9
TGTGCCAGCAGCGCCGGGACGGCAGGCGGGGACACCATATATTTT
CASSAGTAGGDTIYF
>few|TRBJ2-5|TRBD1|TRBV18
TGTGCCAGCTCACCGGGACAGGGAGAGACCCAGTACTTC
CASSPGQGETQYF
>few|TRBJ2-1|TRBD2|TRBV5-4
TGTGCCAGCAGCTCAACCGGGACTAGCGGGAGGAATGAGCAGTTCTTC
CASSSTGTSGRNEQFF
>few|TRBJ1-4|NA|TRBV18
TGTGCCAGCTCACCGGGCCTGACGGACTATGAAAAACTGTTTTTT
CASSPGLTDYEKLFF
>few|TRBJ2-7|TRBD2|TRBV7-8
TGTGCCAGCAGCGTGGGACTAGCCTACGAGCAGTACTTC
CASSVGLAYEQYF
>many|TRBJ2-3|NA|TRBV2
TGTGCCAGCATAGCGTTGGATACGCAGTATTTT
CASIALDTQYF
>few|TRBJ1-4|TRBD1|TRBV28
TGTGCCAGCAGTCCGACGACAGGGGTTCGTGAAAAACTGTTTTTT
CASSPTTGVREKLFF
>NA|TRBJ1-1|NA|TRBV7-8
TGTGCCAGCAGCAATACCAGGACAGCGGACAACCACGAAGCTTTCTTT
CASSNTRTADNHEAFF
>many|TRBJ2-7|NA|TRBV18
TGTGCCAGCTCCCAGGGGGGCTACGAGCAGTACTTC
CASSQGGYEQYF